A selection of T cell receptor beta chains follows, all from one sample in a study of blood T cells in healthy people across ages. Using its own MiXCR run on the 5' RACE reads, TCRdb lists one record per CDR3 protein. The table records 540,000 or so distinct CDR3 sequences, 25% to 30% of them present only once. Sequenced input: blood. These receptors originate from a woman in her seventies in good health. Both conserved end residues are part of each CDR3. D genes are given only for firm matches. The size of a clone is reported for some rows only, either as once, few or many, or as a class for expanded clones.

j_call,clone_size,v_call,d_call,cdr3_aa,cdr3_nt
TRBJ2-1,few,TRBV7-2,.,CASSFRGPVGNEQFF,TGTGCCAGCAGCTTTAGAGGCCCCGTGGGGAATGAGCAGTTCTTC
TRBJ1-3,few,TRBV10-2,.,CASSKGNTIYF,TGCGCCAGCAGTAAGGGTAACACCATATATTTT
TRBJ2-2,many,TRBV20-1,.,CSATDLSGTGELFF,TGCAGTGCAACGGACCTGAGCGGGACCGGGGAGCTGTTTTTT
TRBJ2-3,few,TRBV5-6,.,CASSLALAFPDTQYF,TGTGCCAGCAGCTTAGCCTTAGCGTTCCCAGATACGCAGTATTTT
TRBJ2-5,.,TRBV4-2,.,CASSAVQETQYF,TGTGCCAGCAGCGCGGTACAAGAGACCCAGTACTTC
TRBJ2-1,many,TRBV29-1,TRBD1,CSVEKGQGFNEQFF,TGCAGCGTTGAAAAGGGACAGGGTTTCAATGAGCAGTTCTTC
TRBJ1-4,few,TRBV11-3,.,CASSFLEVANEKLFF,TGTGCCAGCAGCTTCTTGGAGGTAGCTAATGAAAAACTGTTTTTT
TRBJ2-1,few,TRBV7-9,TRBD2,CASSLFGGAANEQFF,TGTGCCAGCAGCTTATTCGGGGGGGCCGCCAATGAGCAGTTCTTC
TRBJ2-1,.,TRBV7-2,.,CASTRGASYNEQFF,TGTGCCAGCACCAGGGGGGCGTCCTACAATGAGCAGTTCTTC
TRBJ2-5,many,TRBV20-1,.,CSAGVARGETQYF,TGCAGTGCTGGTGTAGCGAGGGGGGAGACCCAGTACTTC
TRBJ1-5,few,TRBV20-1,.,CSARAGGGDQPQHF,TGCAGTGCTAGAGCGGGGGGAGGCGATCAGCCCCAGCATTTT
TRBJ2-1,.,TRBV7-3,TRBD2,CASSLGLAVDEQFF,TGTGCCAGCAGCTTAGGACTAGCGGTGGATGAGCAGTTCTTC
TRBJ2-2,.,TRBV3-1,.,CASSQVIGEGTYTGELFF,TGTGCCAGCAGCCAAGTGATAGGAGAGGGGACCTACACCGGGGAGCTGTTTTTT
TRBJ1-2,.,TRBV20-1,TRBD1,CSAAGQGANYGYTF,TGCAGTGCCGCCGGACAGGGGGCTAACTATGGCTACACCTTC
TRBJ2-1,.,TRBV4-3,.,CASSQMTSGDFNEQFF,TGCGCCAGCAGCCAAATGACCAGCGGAGATTTCAATGAGCAGTTCTTC
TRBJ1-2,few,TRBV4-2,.,CASSQQGADGYTF,TGTGCCAGCAGCCAACAGGGTGCGGATGGCTACACCTTC
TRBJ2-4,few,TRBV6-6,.,CASGGGSPRYF,TGTGCCAGCGGAGGGGGGTCTCCCCGTTACTTC
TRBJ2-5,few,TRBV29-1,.,CSVEGMETQYF,TGCAGCGTTGAGGGGATGGAGACCCAGTACTTC
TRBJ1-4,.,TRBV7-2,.,CASSFEGKIYNEKLFF,TGTGCCAGCAGCTTCGAGGGAAAGATTTATAATGAAAAACTGTTTTTT
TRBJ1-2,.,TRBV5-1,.,CATKRGATDYGYTF,TGCGCCACTAAAAGGGGGGCGACGGACTATGGCTACACCTTC
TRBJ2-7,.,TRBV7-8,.,CASSLGLVGGPYEQYF,TGTGCCAGCAGCTTAGGACTAGTTGGGGGTCCGTACGAGCAGTACTTC
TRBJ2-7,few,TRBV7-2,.,CASSSYLYYEQYF,TGTGCCAGCAGCTCCTACCTGTACTACGAGCAGTACTTC
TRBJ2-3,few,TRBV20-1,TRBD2,CSARIAGGSTDTQYF,TGCAGTGCTAGAATAGCGGGGGGGAGCACAGATACGCAGTATTTT
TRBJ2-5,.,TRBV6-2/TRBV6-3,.,CASSSIGGFVETQYF,TGTGCCAGCAGTTCTATAGGGGGGTTCGTAGAGACCCAGTACTTC
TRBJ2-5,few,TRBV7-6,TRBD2,CASSPAGLKETQYF,TGTGCCAGCAGCCCAGCGGGGCTAAAAGAGACCCAGTACTTC
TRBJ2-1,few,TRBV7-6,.,CASSQGHRTYNEQFF,TGTGCCAGCAGCCAGGGGCACAGGACCTACAATGAGCAGTTCTTC
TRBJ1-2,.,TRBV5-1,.,CASSSGPNPSGYTF,TGCGCCAGCAGCTCGGGGCCCAACCCAAGTGGCTACACCTTC
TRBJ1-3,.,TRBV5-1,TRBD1,CASSLTGVSSGNTIYF,TGCGCCAGCAGCTTGACAGGGGTTAGCTCTGGAAACACCATATATTTT
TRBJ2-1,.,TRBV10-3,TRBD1,CAITPGGPYNEQFF,TGTGCCATCACTCCAGGGGGCCCCTACAATGAGCAGTTCTTC
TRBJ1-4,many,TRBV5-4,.,CASSYTLGGEGEKLFF,TGTGCCAGCAGCTACACGCTTGGGGGCGAGGGCGAAAAACTGTTTTTT
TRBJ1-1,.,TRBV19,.,CASSMLRHDTEAFF,TGTGCCAGTAGTATGCTGAGGCACGACACTGAAGCTTTCTTT
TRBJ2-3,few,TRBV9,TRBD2,CASSSRSGGGNTQYF,TGTGCCAGCAGCTCCCGAAGCGGGGGGGGAAATACGCAGTATTTT
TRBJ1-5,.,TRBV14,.,CASSHVGQGGNQPQHF,TGTGCCAGCAGCCATGTGGGGCAGGGTGGCAATCAGCCCCAGCATTTT
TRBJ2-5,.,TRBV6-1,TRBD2,CAARLAGQETQYF,TGTGCCGCCCGACTAGCGGGACAAGAGACCCAGTACTTC
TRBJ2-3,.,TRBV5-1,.,CASSLGVSDSTDTQYF,TGCGCCAGCAGCTTGGGGGTTAGCGATAGCACAGATACGCAGTATTTT
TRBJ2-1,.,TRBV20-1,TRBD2,CSARDQRGWDEQFF,TGCAGTGCTAGAGATCAGCGGGGGTGGGATGAGCAGTTCTTC
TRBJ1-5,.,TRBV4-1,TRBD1,CASSHEPGQPTGPQHF,TGCGCCAGCAGCCATGAACCGGGACAGCCTACGGGCCCCCAGCATTTT
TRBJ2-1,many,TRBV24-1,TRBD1,CATSGQGSYNEQFF,TGTGCCACCAGTGGACAGGGCTCCTACAATGAGCAGTTCTTC
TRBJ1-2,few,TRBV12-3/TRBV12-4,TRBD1,CASSRLNRGRGGYTF,TGTGCCAGCAGTAGGTTAAACAGGGGGCGAGGTGGCTACACCTTC
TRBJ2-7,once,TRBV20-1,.,CSAARTASYEQYF,TGCAGTGCTGCCCGGACAGCCTCCTACGAGCAGTACTTC
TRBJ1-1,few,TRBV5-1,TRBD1,CASSGQGVGTEAFF,TGCGCCAGCAGTGGACAGGGTGTGGGCACTGAAGCTTTCTTT
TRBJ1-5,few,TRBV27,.,CASRGFGTPGSNQPQHF,TGTGCCAGCAGGGGTTTCGGGACCCCGGGTTCAAATCAGCCCCAGCATTTT
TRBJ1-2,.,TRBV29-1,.,CSVDSYGYTF,TGCAGCGTTGACAGCTATGGCTACACCTTC
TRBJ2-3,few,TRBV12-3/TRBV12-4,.,CASSLAGVTTDTQYF,TGTGCCAGCAGTTTAGCCGGGGTCACCACAGATACGCAGTATTTT
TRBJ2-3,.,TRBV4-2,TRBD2,CASSQDMGSSGEVDTQYF,TGTGCCAGCAGCCAAGATATGGGGTCTAGCGGGGAAGTAGATACGCAGTATTTT
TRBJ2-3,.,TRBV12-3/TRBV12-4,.,CASSFQRPADTQYF,TGTGCCAGCAGTTTCCAGCGGCCGGCTGATACGCAGTATTTT
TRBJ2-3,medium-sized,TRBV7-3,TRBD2,CASSPSGGIKDTQYF,TGTGCCAGCAGCCCTAGCGGGGGGATTAAAGATACGCAGTATTTT
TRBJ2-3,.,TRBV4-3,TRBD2,CASSQEGGYADTQYF,TGCGCCAGCAGCCAAGAGGGAGGGTATGCAGATACGCAGTATTTT